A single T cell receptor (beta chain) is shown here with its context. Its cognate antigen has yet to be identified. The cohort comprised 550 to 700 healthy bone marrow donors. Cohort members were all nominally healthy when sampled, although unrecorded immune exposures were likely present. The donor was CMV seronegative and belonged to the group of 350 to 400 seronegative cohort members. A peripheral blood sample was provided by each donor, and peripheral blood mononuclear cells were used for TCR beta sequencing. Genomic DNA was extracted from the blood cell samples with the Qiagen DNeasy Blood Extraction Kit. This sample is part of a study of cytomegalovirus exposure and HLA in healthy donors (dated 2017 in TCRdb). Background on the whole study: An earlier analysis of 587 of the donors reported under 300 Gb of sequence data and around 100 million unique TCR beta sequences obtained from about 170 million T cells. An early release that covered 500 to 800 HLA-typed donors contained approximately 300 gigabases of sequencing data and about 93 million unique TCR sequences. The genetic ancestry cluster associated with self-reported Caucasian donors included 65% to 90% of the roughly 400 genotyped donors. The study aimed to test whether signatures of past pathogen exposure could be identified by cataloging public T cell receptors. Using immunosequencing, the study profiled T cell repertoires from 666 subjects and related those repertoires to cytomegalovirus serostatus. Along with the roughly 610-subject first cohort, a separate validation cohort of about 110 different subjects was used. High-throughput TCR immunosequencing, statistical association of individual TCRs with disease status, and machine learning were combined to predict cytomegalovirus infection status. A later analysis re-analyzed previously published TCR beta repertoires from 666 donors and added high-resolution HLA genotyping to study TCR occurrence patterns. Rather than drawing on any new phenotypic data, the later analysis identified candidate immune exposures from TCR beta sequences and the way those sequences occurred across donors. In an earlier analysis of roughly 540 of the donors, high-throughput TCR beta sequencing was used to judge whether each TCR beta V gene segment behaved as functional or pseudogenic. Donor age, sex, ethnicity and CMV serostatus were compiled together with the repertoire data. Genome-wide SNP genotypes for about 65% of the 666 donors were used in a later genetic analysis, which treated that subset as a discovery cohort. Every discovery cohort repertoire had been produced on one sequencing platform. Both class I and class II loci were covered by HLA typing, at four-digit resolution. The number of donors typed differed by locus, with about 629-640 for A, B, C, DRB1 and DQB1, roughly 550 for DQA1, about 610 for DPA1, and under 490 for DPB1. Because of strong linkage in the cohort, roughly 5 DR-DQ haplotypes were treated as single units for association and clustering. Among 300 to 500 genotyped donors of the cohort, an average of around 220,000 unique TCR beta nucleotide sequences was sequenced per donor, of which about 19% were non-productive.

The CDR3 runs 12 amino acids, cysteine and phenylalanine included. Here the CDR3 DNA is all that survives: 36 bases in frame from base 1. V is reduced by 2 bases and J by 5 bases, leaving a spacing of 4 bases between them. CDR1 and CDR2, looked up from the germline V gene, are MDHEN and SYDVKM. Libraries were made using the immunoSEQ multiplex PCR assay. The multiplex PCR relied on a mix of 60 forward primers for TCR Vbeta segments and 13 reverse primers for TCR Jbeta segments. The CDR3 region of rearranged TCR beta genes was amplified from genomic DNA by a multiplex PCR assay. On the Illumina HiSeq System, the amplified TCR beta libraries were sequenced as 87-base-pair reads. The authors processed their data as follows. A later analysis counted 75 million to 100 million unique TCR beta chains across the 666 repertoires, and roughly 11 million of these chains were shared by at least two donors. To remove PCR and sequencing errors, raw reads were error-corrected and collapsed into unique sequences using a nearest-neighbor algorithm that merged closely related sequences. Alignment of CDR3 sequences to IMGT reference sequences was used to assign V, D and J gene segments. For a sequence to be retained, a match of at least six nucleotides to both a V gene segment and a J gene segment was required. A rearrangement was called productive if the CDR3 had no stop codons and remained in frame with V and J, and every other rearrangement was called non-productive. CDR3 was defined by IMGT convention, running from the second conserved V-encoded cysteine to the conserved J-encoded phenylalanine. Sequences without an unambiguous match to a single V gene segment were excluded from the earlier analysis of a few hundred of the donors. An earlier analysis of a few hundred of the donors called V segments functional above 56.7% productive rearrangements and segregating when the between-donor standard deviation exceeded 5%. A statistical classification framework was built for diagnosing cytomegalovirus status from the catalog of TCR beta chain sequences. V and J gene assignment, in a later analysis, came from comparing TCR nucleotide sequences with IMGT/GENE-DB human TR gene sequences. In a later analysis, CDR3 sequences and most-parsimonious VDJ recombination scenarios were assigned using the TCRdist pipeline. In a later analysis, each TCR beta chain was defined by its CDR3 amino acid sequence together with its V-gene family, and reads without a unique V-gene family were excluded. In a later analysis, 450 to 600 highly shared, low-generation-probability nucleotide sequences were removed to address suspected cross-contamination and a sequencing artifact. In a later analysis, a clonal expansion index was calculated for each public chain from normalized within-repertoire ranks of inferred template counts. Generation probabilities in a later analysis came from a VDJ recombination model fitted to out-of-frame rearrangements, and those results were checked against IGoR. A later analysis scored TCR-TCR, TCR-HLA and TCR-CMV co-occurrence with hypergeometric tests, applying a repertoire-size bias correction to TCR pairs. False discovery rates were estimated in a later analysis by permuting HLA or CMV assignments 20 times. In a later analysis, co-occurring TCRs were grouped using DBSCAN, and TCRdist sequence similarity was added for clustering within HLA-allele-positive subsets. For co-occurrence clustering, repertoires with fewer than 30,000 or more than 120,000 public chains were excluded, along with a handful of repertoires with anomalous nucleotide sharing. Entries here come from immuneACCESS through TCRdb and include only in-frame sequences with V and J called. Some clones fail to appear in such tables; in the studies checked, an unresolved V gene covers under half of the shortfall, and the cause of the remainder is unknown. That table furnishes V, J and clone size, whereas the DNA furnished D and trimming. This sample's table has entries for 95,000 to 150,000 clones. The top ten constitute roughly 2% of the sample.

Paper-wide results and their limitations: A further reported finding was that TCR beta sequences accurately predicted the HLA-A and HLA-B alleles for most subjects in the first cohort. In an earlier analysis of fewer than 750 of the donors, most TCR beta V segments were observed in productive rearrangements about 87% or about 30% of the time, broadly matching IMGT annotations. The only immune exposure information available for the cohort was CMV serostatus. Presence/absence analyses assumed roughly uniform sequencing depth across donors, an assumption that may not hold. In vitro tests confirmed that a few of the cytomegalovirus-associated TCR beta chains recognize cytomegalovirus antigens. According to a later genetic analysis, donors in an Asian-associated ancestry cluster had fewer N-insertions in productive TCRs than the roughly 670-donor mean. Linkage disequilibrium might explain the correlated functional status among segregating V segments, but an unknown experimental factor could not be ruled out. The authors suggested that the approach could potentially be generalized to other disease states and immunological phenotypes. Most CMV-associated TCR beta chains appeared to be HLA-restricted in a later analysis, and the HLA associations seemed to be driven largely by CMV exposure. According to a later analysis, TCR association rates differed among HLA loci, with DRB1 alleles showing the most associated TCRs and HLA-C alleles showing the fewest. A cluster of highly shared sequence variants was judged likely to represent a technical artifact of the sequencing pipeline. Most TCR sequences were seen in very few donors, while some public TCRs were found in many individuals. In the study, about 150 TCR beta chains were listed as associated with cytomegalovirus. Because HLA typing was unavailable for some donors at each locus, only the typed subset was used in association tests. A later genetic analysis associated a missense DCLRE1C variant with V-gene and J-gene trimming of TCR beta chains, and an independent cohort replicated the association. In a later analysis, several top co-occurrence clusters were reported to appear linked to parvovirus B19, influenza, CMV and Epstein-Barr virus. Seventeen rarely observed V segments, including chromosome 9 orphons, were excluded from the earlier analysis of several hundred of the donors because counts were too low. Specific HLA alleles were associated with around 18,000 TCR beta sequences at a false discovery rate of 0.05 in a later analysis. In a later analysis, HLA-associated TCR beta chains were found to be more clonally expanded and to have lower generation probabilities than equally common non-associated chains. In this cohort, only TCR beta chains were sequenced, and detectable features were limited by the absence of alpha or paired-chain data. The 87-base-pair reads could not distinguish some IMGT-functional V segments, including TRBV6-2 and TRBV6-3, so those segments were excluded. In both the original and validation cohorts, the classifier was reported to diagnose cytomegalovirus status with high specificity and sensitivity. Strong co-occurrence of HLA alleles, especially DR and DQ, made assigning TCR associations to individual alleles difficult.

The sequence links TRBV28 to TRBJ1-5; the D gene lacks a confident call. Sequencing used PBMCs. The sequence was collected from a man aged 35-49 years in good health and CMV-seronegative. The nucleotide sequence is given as TGTGCCAGCAGTTTACCATATCAGCCCCAGCATTTT. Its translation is CASSLPYQPQHF. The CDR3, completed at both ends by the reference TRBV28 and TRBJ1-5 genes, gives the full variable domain DVKVTQSSRYLVKRTGEKVFLECVQDMDHENMFWYRQDPGLGLRLIYFSYDVKMKEKGDIPEGYSVSREKKERFSLILESASTNQTSMYLCASSLPYQPQHFGDGTRLSIL.